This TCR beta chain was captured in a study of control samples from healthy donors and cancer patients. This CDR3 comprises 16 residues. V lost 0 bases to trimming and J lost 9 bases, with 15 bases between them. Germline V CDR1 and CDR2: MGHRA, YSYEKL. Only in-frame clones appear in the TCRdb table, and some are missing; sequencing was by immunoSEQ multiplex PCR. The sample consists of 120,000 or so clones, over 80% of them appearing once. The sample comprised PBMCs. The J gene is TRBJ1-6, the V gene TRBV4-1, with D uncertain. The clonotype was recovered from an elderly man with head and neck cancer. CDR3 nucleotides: TGCGCCAGCAGCCAAGATGGTCCGGGTTATGGTTCACCCCTCCACTTT. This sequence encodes CASSQDGPGYGSPLHF.